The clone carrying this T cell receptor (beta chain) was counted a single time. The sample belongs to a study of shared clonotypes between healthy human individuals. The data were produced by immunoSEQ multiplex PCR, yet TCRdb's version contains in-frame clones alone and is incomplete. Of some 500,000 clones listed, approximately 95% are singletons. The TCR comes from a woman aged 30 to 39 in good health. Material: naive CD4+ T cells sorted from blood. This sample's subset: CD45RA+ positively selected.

For the CDR3, the DNA is TGTGCCAGCGGAAGGAGAGACAGGGGGGCCGGTGGGACCCAGTACTTC. Translated: CASGRRDRGAGGTQYF. The rearrangement uses TRBV2 and TRBJ2-5; 9 positions match TRBD1. This CDR3 comprises 16 residues. Germline values: CDR1 SNHLY, CDR2 FYNNEI. The V gene end was trimmed by 8 bases and the J gene end by 7 bases; junction bases not matched to a gene: 17.